These T cell receptor beta chains were read from a single sample in a study of beta chain features in type 1 diabetes. Libraries were prepared by immunoSEQ multiplex PCR; TCRdb keeps only in-frame clonotypes and omits some of them. The table includes 430,000 or so clones, 9.5% to 12% detected once. The sample consisted of naive CD4+ T cells from blood. The receptors shown here come from a woman aged 18-35 years in good health. CDR3s include the opening cysteine and the closing phenylalanine or tryptophan. The D gene is left open where the match is weak. Size values are once, few and many counts, or a class for expanded clones, and some rows have none.

14 TRBJ1-5 TRBV28 - - CASGDSRIGQPQHF TGTGCCAGCGGAGACTCTAGGATTGGTCAGCCCCAGCATTTT
15 TRBJ1-5 TRBV13 TRBD1 - CASSLGQGEGQPQHF TGTGCCAGCAGCTTAGGGCAGGGGGAAGGTCAGCCCCAGCATTTT
13 TRBJ2-1 TRBV28 - few CASPAPGGGEQFF TGTGCCAGCCCCGCTCCCGGGGGCGGTGAGCAGTTCTTC
15 TRBJ2-1 TRBV7-2 TRBD2 - CASSLGSGQPNEQFF TGTGCCAGCAGCTTGGGTAGCGGGCAACCCAATGAGCAGTTCTTC
17 TRBJ1-5 TRBV4-3 - few CASSQYLRGTDDQPQHF TGCGCCAGCAGCCAATATTTGAGGGGAACAGACGATCAGCCCCAGCATTTT
15 TRBJ1-6 TRBV7-9 - - CASSLSSSYNSPLHF TGTGCCAGCAGCTTATCGAGCTCCTATAATTCACCCCTCCACTTT
15 TRBJ2-5 TRBV4-1 TRBD2 few CASSYLAGVKETQYF TGCGCCAGCAGTTATCTAGCGGGGGTGAAAGAGACCCAGTACTTC
13 TRBJ2-1 TRBV6-1 - - CASRGTPLNEQFF TGTGCCAGCAGGGGTACCCCCCTCAATGAGCAGTTCTTC
13 TRBJ1-1 TRBV7-6 TRBD1 - CASSRDRNTEAFF TGTGCCAGCAGTCGGGACAGGAACACTGAAGCTTTCTTT
14 TRBJ2-3 TRBV7-2 - few CASSLTASTDTQYF TGTGCCAGCAGCTTAACGGCAAGCACAGATACGCAGTATTTT
13 TRBJ2-3 TRBV15 - - CATRSGATDTQYF TGTGCCACCAGGTCAGGAGCCACAGATACGCAGTATTTT
14 TRBJ2-4 TRBV30 - few CAWMSGVVKNIQYF TGTGCCTGGATGTCAGGGGTGGTCAAAAACATTCAGTACTTC
15 TRBJ2-5 TRBV11-3 - - CASSLGGYFRETQYF TGTGCCAGCAGCTTAGGCGGATATTTTCGAGAGACCCAGTACTTC